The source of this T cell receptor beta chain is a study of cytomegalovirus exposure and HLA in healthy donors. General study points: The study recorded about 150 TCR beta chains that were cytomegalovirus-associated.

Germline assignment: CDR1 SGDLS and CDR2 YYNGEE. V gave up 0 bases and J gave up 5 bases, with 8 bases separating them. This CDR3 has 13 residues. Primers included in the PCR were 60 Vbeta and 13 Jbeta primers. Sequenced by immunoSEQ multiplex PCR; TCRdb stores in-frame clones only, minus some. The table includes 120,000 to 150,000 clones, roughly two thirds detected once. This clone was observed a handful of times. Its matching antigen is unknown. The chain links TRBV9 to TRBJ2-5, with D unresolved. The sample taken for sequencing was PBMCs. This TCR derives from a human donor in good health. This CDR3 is CASSVGRAETQYF. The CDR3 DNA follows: TGTGCCAGCAGCGTAGGCAGAGCGGAGACCCAGTACTTC.